The 25 T cell receptor beta chains presented below share a single source sample, sequenced in a study of T-cell reconstitution after alpha-beta-depleted transplantation in children. Unique molecular identifiers were built into the TCRbeta library. TCRdb re-called the PCR reads through MiXCR, storing one row per CDR3 protein. The data show around 400,000 distinct CDR3 sequences, about a tenth seen once. Here the sequenced sample was PBMCs from the stem cell graft donor, taken from the stem cell graft. The receptors were gathered from a human donor who donated a stem cell graft to a child with acute myeloid leukemia.

This clonotype turned up a few times. The chain links TRBV7-3 to TRBJ2-3; 8 bases are a match to TRBD1. Per the germline V gene, CDR1 is SGHTA and CDR2 is FQGTGA. The CDR3 length is 15 residues. With 5 bases clipped from V and 2 bases from J, the junction kept 6 bases outside the gene matches. This CDR3 reads CASSPQGAATDTQYF. In DNA, the CDR3 is TGTGCCAGCAGCCCGCAGGGGGCAGCCACAGATACGCAGTATTTT.

This chain joins TRBV5-1 and TRBJ2-3; D unresolved. V was cut by 4 bases and J by 0 bases, with 12 bases left in between. CDR1 and CDR2 from the germline V gene are SGHRS and YFSETQ. CDR3 size: 15 residues. The CDR3 region is CASSPSQGSTDTQYF. CDR3 DNA sequence: TGCGCCAGCAGCCCCAGCCAAGGGAGCACAGATACGCAGTATTTT.

There are a few counts of this clonotype. V is TRBV27 and J is TRBJ2-3; TRBD2 is a possible D gene (5 bases). The V end lost 2 bases, the J end lost 2 bases, and 11 bases lay between the germline ends. Germline V CDR1 and CDR2: MNHEY, SMNVEV (reference sequence). The CDR3 has 15 amino acids. CDR3 sequence (DNA): TGTGCCAGCAGTTTACTTTCCGGGAACACAGATACGCAGTATTTT. Encoded protein: CASSLLSGNTDTQYF.

The V and J genes are TRBV5-4 and TRBJ2-5; TRBD1 aligns across 9 bases. J lost 3 bases, V lost 3 bases, and 9 bases had no gene match. CDR1 is SGHNT, CDR2 YYREEE, per germline (reference sequence). The CDR3 runs 16 residues. CDR3 region: CASSWGYRGQEETQYF. The CDR3 region has the DNA TGTGCCAGCAGCTGGGGGTACAGGGGGCAGGAAGAGACCCAGTACTTC.

This chain connects TRBV7-8 to TRBJ1-1; no definite D call. This CDR3 is built from 13 residues. The germline gives CDR1 SGHVS, CDR2 FQNEAQ. With 5 bases removed from V and 6 bases from J, the gap between germline ends came to 13 bases. The CDR3 DNA reads as TGTGCCAGCAGCATCGCAGGTACCGCTGAAGCTTTCTTT. Translation gives CASSIAGTAEAFF. Filled out from reference TRBV7-8 and TRBJ1-1, the complete variable domain reads GAGVSQSPRYKVAKRGQDVALRCDPISGHVSLFWYQQALGQGPEFLTYFQNEAQLDKSGLPSDRFFAERPEGSVSTLKIQRTQQEDSAVYLCASSIAGTAEAFFGQGTRLTVV.

The V gene is TRBV6-5, the J gene TRBJ2-1, with 8 bases identical to TRBD2. The CDR3 sequence is 16 residues long. Losses at the gene ends were 4 bases for V and 4 bases for J; bases not matched to a gene: 9. Germline CDR1 MNHEY, CDR2 SVGAGI. The CDR3 sequence: CASSLTGTRGYNEQFF. CDR3 nucleotides: TGTGCCAGCAGTTTAACCGGGACTAGGGGTTACAATGAGCAGTTCTTC.

This clonotype was counted at least ten times. The gene calls are TRBV5-1 and TRBJ1-4; D is possibly TRBD1 (5 bases). Germline V gene lookup returns CDR1 SGHRS and CDR2 YFSETQ. V lost 0 bases, J lost 5 bases, and 14 bases lay in between. This CDR3 has 16 residues. The CDR3 bases are TGCGCCAGCAGCTTGGGGGGCGGACGGTCGAATGAAAAACTGTTTTTT. It yields the protein CASSLGGGRSNEKLFF. Based on the CDR3 plus reference TRBV5-1 and TRBJ1-4, the full variable domain is KAGVTQTPRYLIKTRGQQVTLSCSPISGHRSVSWYQQTPGQGLQFLFEYFSETQRNKGNFPGRFSGRQFSNSRSEMNVSTLELGDSALYLCASSLGGGRSNEKLFFGSGTQLSVL.

This clonotype has more than one count but fewer than ten. This chain joins TRBV3-1 and TRBJ2-2; unclear D gene. CDR3 size: 14 residues. The V end lost 4 bases, the J end lost 3 bases, and 9 bases lay between the germline ends. Germline CDR1 reads LGHDT; CDR2 reads YNNKEL (reference sequence). CDR3 residues: CASSRKADTGELFF. The CDR3 coding sequence is TGTGCCAGCAGCCGGAAAGCCGACACCGGGGAGCTGTTTTTT. Drawing the rest from reference TRBV3-1 and TRBJ2-2, the complete variable domain is DTAVSQTPKYLVTQMGNDKSIKCEQNLGHDTMYWYKQDSKKFLKIMFSYNNKELIINETVPNRFSPKSPDKAHLNLHINSLELGDSAVYFCASSRKADTGELFFGEGSRLTVL.

This clonotype was seen more than once but under ten times. One end of the junction does not line up with germline, which may come from a read error. This chain's CDR3 is CASSEFYNPSEPNAGELFF. In DNA form, the CDR3 reads TGTGCCAGCAGTGAATTCTACAACCCCAGCGAACCGAACGCCGGGGAGCTGTTTTTT. This rearrangement joins TRBV25-1 to TRBJ2-2; D is uncertain. Per the germline V gene, CDR1 is MGHDK and CDR2 is SYGVNS. This CDR3 is 19 amino acids long.

This clonotype came up a few times. The V call is TRBV4-1, the J call TRBJ2-3, with TRBD2 identical over 9 bases. CDR1 is MGHRA, CDR2 YSYEKL, per germline. V was clipped by 2 bases and J by 2 bases; unmatched bases: 5. CDR3 length: 16 residues. CDR3 amino acids: CASSQLAGSTTDTQYF. The CDR3 DNA sequence: TGCGCCAGCAGCCAACTAGCGGGGTCCACCACAGATACGCAGTATTTT.

This clonotype was seen a handful of times. The chain recombines TRBV7-2 with TRBJ2-5; 10 bases are shared with TRBD2. With V trimmed by 5 bases and J by 5 bases, 8 bases remained unmatched. In germline, CDR1 is SGHTA, CDR2 FQGNSA. CDR3 length: 15 residues. CDR3 in DNA: TGTGCCAGCAGCGCAATGACTAGCGGGCGGGAGACCCAGTACTTC. It is translated as CASSAMTSGRETQYF.

The chain is built from TRBV10-2 and TRBJ1-1, with D unresolved. The CDR3 extends over 13 amino acids. Trimming left V 4 bases short and J 4 bases short, with 10 bases between. From germline, CDR1 is WSHSY and CDR2 SAAADI. CDR3 sequence reads: CASSGMVTTEAFF. Here the CDR3 DNA reads TGCGCCAGCAGTGGCATGGTTACCACTGAAGCTTTCTTT.

This clonotype was detected many times. This chain connects TRBV7-9 to TRBJ2-7, with a tentative D call TRBD2 (6 bases). Germline-derived CDR1 and CDR2 are SEHNR and FQNEAQ (reference sequence). This CDR3 is built from 13 residues. V lost 7 bases and J 0 bases, leaving 10 bases between the germline ends. DNA of the CDR3: TGTGCCAGCACTGGGGGGTCCTCCTACGAGCAGTACTTC. As protein: CASTGGSSYEQYF.

This clonotype has at least ten counts. The genes are TRBV27 and TRBJ2-7; 8 bases map to TRBD2. V dropped 10 bases and J dropped 5; count of bases not matched to a gene: 10. Germline V CDR1 and CDR2: MNHEY, SMNVEV (reference sequence). This CDR3 spans 13 amino acids. The CDR3 loop reads CATWAGGGHEQYF. The CDR3 DNA reads as TGTGCCACCTGGGCGGGGGGCGGCCACGAGCAGTACTTC.

This clonotype appeared a few times. The chain recombines TRBV11-2 with TRBJ2-3; D call uncertain. V lost 3 bases and J lost 6, with 10 bases in between. This CDR3 contains 13 residues. Looked up from germline, CDR1 is SGHAT and CDR2 is FQNNGV. The CDR3 DNA follows: TGTGCCAGCAGCTTCACAAGGACCGATACGCAGTATTTT. Translated: CASSFTRTDTQYF.

This clonotype was seen a handful of times. This rearrangement joins TRBV10-3 to TRBJ1-1; TRBD1 aligns across 10 bases. V shed 6 bases and J 2 bases; nucleotides not matched to a gene: 3. CDR3 length equals 14 residues. The germline V gene encodes CDR1 ENHRY and CDR2 SYGVKD. This chain's CDR3 is CAIRTGGVNTEAFF. CDR3 sequence (DNA): TGTGCCATCAGGACAGGGGGCGTAAACACTGAAGCTTTCTTT.

In its sample, this clonotype was seen a few times. The rearrangement uses TRBV20-1 and TRBJ2-7; the D call may be TRBD1 or TRBD2 (5 bases each). The V gene lost 2 bases and the J gene lost 5 bases, with 13 bases spanning the gap. Looked up from germline, CDR1 is DFQATT and CDR2 is SNEGSKA (reference sequence). This CDR3 has 13 amino acids. The CDR3 sequence: CSARSGRGNEQYV. The CDR3 DNA is TGCAGTGCTAGATCCGGACGGGGCAACGAGCAGTACGTC.

V is TRBV4-3 and J is TRBJ1-4; D not certain. Germline CDR1 reads LGHNA; CDR2 reads YSLEER. There are 15 residues in the CDR3. Trimming removed 0 bases from V and 5 bases from J, with 10 bases in between. CDR3 DNA sequence: TGCGCCAGCAGCCAAGACTTCCGGGAGAATGAAAAACTGTTTTTT. Translating gives CASSQDFRENEKLFF.

The table lists this clonotype with a few counts. The V gene is TRBV4-1, the J gene TRBJ1-5, with D possibly matching TRBD1 (6 bases). The V end was cut by 4 bases, the J end by 1 base, with 11 bases between. The germline CDR1 and CDR2 sequences are MGHRA and YSYEKL. The length of the CDR3 is 15 residues. The CDR3 bases are TGCGCCAGCAGCCCCACCGGACAGAGCAATCAGCCCCAGCATTTT. Translated: CASSPTGQSNQPQHF.

This clonotype was observed a handful of times. For the CDR3, the DNA is TGCAGCGTTGAGTCAGGGGACTATGGCTACACCTTC. This translates into CSVESGDYGYTF. The chain combines TRBV29-1 with TRBJ1-2, with a possible D match to TRBD1 (6 bases). V lost 3 bases, J lost 3 bases, and 8 bases lay in between. This CDR3 spans 12 amino acids. The V gene's germline CDR1 is SQVTM and CDR2 ANQGSEA.

The CDR3: CASSEWGTELEYV. The CDR3 DNA follows: TGTGCCAGCAGTGAATGGGGGACGGAGTTGGAGTACGTC. The V gene is TRBV25-1, the J gene TRBJ2-7, with D perhaps matching TRBD1 or TRBD2 (5 bases each). V was shortened by 1 base and J by 11 bases, with 15 bases between the two germline ends. The CDR3 runs 13 residues. Germline V gives CDR1 MGHDK, CDR2 SYGVNS.

CDR3 region: CAISPGGAGAQETQYF. The DNA for the CDR3 is TGTGCCATCAGTCCGGGTGGTGCAGGGGCTCAAGAGACCCAGTACTTC. The chain is built from TRBV10-3 and TRBJ2-5; the D gene is possibly TRBD1 (6 bases). Germline CDR1 ENHRY, CDR2 SYGVKD. The CDR3 extends over 16 amino acids. V dropped 5 bases and J dropped 2 bases, with 18 bases sitting between them.

The V gene is TRBV12-3 or TRBV12-4, the J gene TRBJ1-5; 12 bases match TRBD1. The CDR3 covers 16 residues. With 6 bases clipped from V and 2 bases from J, the junction kept 5 bases outside the gene matches. CDR3 nucleotides: TGTGCCAGCAGCAAAGGGACAGGGGGCCGCAATCAGCCCCAGCATTTT. It codes for CASSKGTGGRNQPQHF.

This chain joins TRBV14 and TRBJ2-7; the match to TRBD1 covers 10 bases. Germline V CDR1 and CDR2: SGHDN, FVKESK. The CDR3 contains 16 residues. The ends lost 3 bases at V and 5 bases at J; junction bases unmatched: 10. CDR3 DNA: TGTGCCAGCAGCCACCTTACCGGGACAGGGGAGGACGAGCAGTACTTC. Translation: CASSHLTGTGEDEQYF. Full variable domain (missing parts from reference TRBV14 and TRBJ2-7): EAGVTQFPSHSVIEKGQTVTLRCDPISGHDNLYWYRRVMGKEIKFLLHFVKESKQDESGMPNNRFLAERTGGTYSTLKVQPAELEDSGVYFCASSHLTGTGEDEQYFGPGTRLTVT.

This clonotype was seen many times. The chain uses TRBV30 and TRBJ2-1; TRBD1 is a possible D gene (5 bases). Germline V gene sequence: CDR1 GTSNPN, CDR2 SVGIG (reference sequence). The CDR3 totals 12 residues. V was trimmed by 5 bases and J by 4 bases, leaving 9 bases between them. CDR3 nucleotides: TGTGCCTGGCACCCAGGGTACAATGAGCAGTTCTTC. It is translated as CAWHPGYNEQFF. Drawing the rest from reference TRBV30 and TRBJ2-1, the complete variable domain is SQTIHQWPATLVQPVGSPLSLECTVEGTSNPNLYWYRQAAGRGLQLLFYSVGIGQISSEVPQNLSASRPQDRQFILSSKKLLLSDSGFYLCAWHPGYNEQFFGPGTRLTVL.